Reported below is one TCR beta chain. Its specificity is not known. The data originate from a study of cytomegalovirus exposure and HLA in healthy donors. Study overall: Unique TCRs numbering some 77 million, obtained from HLA-typed donors, made up an early data release.

In the PCR, 60 Vbeta and 13 Jbeta primers were used. The data were produced by immunoSEQ multiplex PCR, yet TCRdb's version contains in-frame clones alone and is incomplete. The sample table sets out around 76,000 clones. Germline V gene data show CDR1 as GTSNPN and CDR2 as SVGIG (reference sequence). Deletions cut 1 base from V and 1 base from J, with 11 bases between. This CDR3 spans 15 amino acids. Whole-study findings and limits: Sequence variants that were highly shared formed a cluster that was likely a sequencing artifact. An analysis done earlier found most TCR beta V segments productive about 87% or about 30% of the time.

This receptor was identified in a boy between 10 and 17 years old in good health and CMV-seronegative. Sample: PBMCs. The J gene is TRBJ1-3, the V gene TRBV30, with D perhaps matching TRBD1 (5 bases). The CDR3 bases are TGTGCCTGGAGTGGATACGGGGGGTCTGGAAACACCATATATTTT. The encoded protein is CAWSGYGGSGNTIYF.